The present T cell receptor beta chain was sequenced within a study of T cells expressing NK-cell markers. Study context: Repertoire data for TCR beta were derived from sorted T cells (CD3+CD56+NKG2C+, CD3+CD56+NKG2C- and CD3+CD56-NKG2C+).

The CDR3 totals 16 residues. Germline-derived CDR1 and CDR2 are SNHLY and FYNNEI. Using the 5' RACE reads, TCRdb records one entry per CDR3 protein without DNA. The sample table sets out approximately 550,000 distinct CDR3 sequences. This chain links TRBV2 with TRBJ2-2; TCRdb picks TRBD2, but there is no DNA to check that call. Sequenced material: blood T cells: a sorted CD56 or NKG2C T cell subset, CD4+ or CD8+ T cells, or bulk PBMC T cells (not recorded which). The receptor was derived from a man aged 18 to 30 in good health. The CDR3 region is CASSKVAGGPSGELFF.